These T cell receptor beta chains were read from a single sample in a study of human T cells and chemical hapten exposure. TCRdb re-derived calls from the RACE reads in MiXCR, one entry per CDR3 protein. The sample comprises 75,000 to 95,000 distinct CDR3 sequences, approximately 10% of which are singletons, and roughly 2.3% rests with the top ten. The source material was whole blood, sampled in connection with sensitization to the hapten diphenylcyclopropenone (DPC). The source of these receptors is a man aged 35-49 years with alopecia areata. Some clones in this sample may be carry-over from other donors' samples. The CDR3 runs from the conserved cysteine through the conserved F or W. Expanded clones are given a class, and other clones once, few, many or no size at all.

.,TRBV6-5,CASSYSPAGADTQYF
few,TRBV9,CASSRQTADTQYF
few,TRBV25-1,CASSESRHEQFF
many,TRBV5-1,CASSDRTGYETQYF
few,TRBV30,CAWSPSDRERNEQFF
few,TRBV4-1,CASRSTDFAINEQFF
.,TRBV19,CASSDGPNTEAFF
once,TRBV7-3,CASSLARASTDTQYF
few,TRBV7-2,CASSSGQGANEQFF
few,TRBV10-3,CAISEPQFGLSPYNEQFF
.,TRBV11-2,CASSLANQPQHF
few,TRBV20-1,CSARDLGGRDYEQYF
.,TRBV20-1,CSARERGAGSTDTQYF
.,TRBV6-2/TRBV6-3,CASSYDGESTDTQYF
few,TRBV24-1,CATSEGWVGQGASGANVLTF
many,TRBV5-5,CASSLGGIGTDTQYF
.,TRBV6-6,CASSYDAGITDTQYF
.,TRBV10-3,CAISETPLQPQHF
many,TRBV12-3/TRBV12-4,CASSFQVGGYEQYF
few,TRBV20-1,CSASIDARSYEQYF
.,TRBV7-3,CASSLGGQGNEQYF
.,TRBV20-1,CSARADTQYF
.,TRBV13,CASSSRTNTEAFF
.,TRBV20-1,CSAPGQLSSYEQYF
few,TRBV29-1,CSTGSGANTGELFF
few,TRBV7-2,CASSLAPQETQYF
.,TRBV29-1,CSVQDGTQYF
few,TRBV14,CASRASGQGLDEQFF
many,TRBV6-2/TRBV6-3,CASSPGLADQETQYF
.,TRBV10-3,CAIRTGRDYEQYF
many,TRBV29-1,CSAKRDSDTQYF
.,TRBV6-6,CASSYSTVTDTQYF
many,TRBV9,CASSGRAGGVDTQYF
few,TRBV11-2,CASSPSPEPNSPLHF
.,TRBV7-2,CASRVTSGSSYNEQFF
few,TRBV6-5,CASSYSSGRAPNEQFF
few,TRBV20-1,CSASSSGTDTQYF
once,TRBV5-1,CASSLERLGELFF
many,TRBV29-1,CSVGSRSHGYTF
.,TRBV12-3/TRBV12-4,CASRPGGGYYGYTF
many,TRBV5-6,CASSPTGLQPQHF
.,TRBV6-6,CASSYSGQSNSPLHF
.,TRBV3-1,CASSQEPGQGERNTEAFF
.,TRBV3-1,CASSQGWLTNEQFF
.,TRBV9,CASSVGDLGYEKLFF
.,TRBV14,CASSQDGGVKTEAFF
few,TRBV27,CASSSEGLETDTQYF
medium-sized,TRBV28,CASSLPGINEKLFF
few,TRBV12-3/TRBV12-4,CASSLRTGEKLFF
.,TRBV5-4,CASSLPDSNSPLHF
many,TRBV3-1,CASSLPSSGSHEQYF
few,TRBV19,CASPTGGSGANVLTF
few,TRBV28,CASSLYLAGSEQYF
.,TRBV6-5,CASSSLSGRPNNEQFF
many,TRBV20-1,CSATEGLSGTDTQYF